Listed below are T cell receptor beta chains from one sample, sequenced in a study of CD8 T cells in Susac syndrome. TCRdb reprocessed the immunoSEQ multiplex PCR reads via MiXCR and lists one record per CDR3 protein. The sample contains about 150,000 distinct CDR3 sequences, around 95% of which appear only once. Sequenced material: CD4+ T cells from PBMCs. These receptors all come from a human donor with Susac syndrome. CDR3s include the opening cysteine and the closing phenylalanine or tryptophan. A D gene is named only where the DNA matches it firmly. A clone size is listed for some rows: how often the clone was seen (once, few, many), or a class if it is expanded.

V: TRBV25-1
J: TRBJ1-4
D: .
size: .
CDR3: CASSVVGLNEKLFF
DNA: TGTGCCAGCAGTGTTGTGGGGTTAAACGAAAAACTGTTTTTT

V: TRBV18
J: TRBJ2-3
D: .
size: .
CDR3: CASSRDMGVTDTQYF
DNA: TGTGCCAGCTCACGAGACATGGGAGTAACAGATACGCAGTATTTT

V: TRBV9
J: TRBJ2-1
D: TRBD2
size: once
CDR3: CASSPRGGESYNEQFF
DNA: TGTGCCAGCAGCCCCCGCGGGGGGGAATCCTACAATGAGCAGTTCTTC

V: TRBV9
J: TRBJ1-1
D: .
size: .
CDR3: CASSVGMGGTEAFF
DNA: TGTGCCAGCAGCGTAGGAATGGGGGGCACTGAAGCTTTCTTT

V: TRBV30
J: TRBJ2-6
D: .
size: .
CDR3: CAWREAGANVLTF
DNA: TGTGCCTGGAGAGAGGCTGGGGCCAACGTCCTGACTTTC

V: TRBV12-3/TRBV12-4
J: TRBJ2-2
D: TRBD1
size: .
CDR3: CASSLPGGVNTGELFF
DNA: TGTGCCAGCAGTTTGCCAGGGGGCGTGAACACCGGGGAGCTGTTTTTT

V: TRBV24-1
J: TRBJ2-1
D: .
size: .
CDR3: CATSDSDNWGNEQFF
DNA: TGTGCCACCAGTGATTCGGACAATTGGGGCAATGAGCAGTTCTTC

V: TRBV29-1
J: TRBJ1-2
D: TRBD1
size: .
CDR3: CSVLKWTGDYGYTF
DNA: TGCAGCGTTCTGAAGTGGACAGGGGACTATGGCTACACCTTC

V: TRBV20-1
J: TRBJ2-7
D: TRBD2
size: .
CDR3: CSARDQLAGGRVYEQYF
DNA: TGCAGTGCTAGAGATCAACTAGCGGGGGGACGGGTCTACGAGCAGTACTTC

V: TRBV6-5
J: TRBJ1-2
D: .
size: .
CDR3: CASSYSSNYGYTF
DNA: TGTGCCAGCAGTTACTCGAGTAACTATGGCTACACCTTC

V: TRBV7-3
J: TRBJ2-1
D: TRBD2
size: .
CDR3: CASSFYTSGGANEQFF
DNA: TGTGCCAGCAGCTTTTATACTAGCGGGGGGGCCAATGAGCAGTTCTTC

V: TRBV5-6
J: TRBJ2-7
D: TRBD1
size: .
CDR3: CASSPGIGTGSYEQYF
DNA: TGTGCCAGCAGCCCCGGGATTGGGACAGGGTCCTACGAGCAGTACTTC

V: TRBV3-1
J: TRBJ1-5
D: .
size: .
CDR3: CASSQASNQPQHF
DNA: TGTGCCAGCAGCCAAGCGAGTAATCAGCCCCAGCATTTT

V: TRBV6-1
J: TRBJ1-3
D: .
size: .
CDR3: CASEAGAASGNTIYF
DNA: TGTGCCAGCGAGGCAGGGGCAGCCTCTGGAAACACCATATATTTT

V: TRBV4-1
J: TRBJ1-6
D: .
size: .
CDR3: CASSQQSSYNSPLHF
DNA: TGCGCCAGCAGCCAGCAAAGCTCCTATAATTCACCCCTCCACTTT

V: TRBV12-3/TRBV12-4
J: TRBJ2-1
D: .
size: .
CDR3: CASSLRQGWSNEQFF
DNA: TGTGCCAGCAGTTTGAGGCAGGGTTGGTCCAATGAGCAGTTCTTC

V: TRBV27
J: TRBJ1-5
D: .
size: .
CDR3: CASSLEGPQPQHF
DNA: TGTGCCAGCAGTTTGGAAGGGCCTCAGCCCCAGCATTTT

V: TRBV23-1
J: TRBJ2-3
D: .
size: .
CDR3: CASSQWPSTQYF
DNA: TGCGCCAGCAGTCAATGGCCCTCGACGCAGTATTTT

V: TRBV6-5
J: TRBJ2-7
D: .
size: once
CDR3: CATQADYEQYF
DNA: TGTGCCACCCAGGCCGACTACGAGCAGTACTTC

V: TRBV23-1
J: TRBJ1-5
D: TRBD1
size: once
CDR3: CASSPSRTGKDQPQHF
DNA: TGCGCCAGCAGTCCTAGCAGGACAGGGAAGGATCAGCCCCAGCATTTT

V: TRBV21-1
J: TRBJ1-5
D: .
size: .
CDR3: CATPGPQHF
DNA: TGTGCCACCCCCGGGCCCCAGCATTTT

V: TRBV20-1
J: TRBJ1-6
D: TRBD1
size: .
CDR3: CSARGDRGRDNSPLHF
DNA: TGCAGTGCTAGAGGGGACAGGGGACGAGATAATTCACCCCTCCACTTT

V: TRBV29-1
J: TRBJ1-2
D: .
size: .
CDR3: CSVEMGYGYTF
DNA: TGCAGCGTTGAGATGGGTTATGGCTACACCTTC